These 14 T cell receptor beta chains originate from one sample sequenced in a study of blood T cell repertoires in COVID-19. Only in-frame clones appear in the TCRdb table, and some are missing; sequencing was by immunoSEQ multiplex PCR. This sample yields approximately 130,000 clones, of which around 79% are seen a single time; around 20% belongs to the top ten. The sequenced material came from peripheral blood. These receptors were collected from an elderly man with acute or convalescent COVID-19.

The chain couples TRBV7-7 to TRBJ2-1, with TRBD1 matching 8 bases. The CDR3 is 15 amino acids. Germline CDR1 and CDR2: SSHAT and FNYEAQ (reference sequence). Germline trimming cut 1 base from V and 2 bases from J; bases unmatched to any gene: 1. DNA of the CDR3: TGTGCCAGCAGCTTAGGACAGGGGACCTACAATGAGCAGTTCTTC. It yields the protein CASSLGQGTYNEQFF.

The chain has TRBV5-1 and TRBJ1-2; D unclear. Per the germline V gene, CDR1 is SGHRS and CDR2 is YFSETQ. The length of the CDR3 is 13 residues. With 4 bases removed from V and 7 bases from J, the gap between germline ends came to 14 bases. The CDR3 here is CASSGDIVGGYTF. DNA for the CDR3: TGCGCCAGCAGCGGCGACATCGTAGGTGGCTACACCTTC.

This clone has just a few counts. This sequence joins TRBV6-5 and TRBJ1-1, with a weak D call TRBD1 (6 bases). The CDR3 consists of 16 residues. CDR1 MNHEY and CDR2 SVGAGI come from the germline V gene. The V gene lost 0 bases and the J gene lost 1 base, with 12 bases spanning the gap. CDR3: CASSYSTGITNTEAFF. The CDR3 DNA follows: TGTGCCAGCAGTTACTCTACAGGGATAACGAACACTGAAGCTTTCTTT.

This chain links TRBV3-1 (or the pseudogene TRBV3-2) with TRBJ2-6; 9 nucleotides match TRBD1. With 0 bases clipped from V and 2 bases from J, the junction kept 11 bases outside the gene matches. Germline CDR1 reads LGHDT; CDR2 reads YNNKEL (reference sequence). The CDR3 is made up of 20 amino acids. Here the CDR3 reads CASSQDLWVQGAAGANVLTF. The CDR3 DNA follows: TGTGCCAGCAGCCAAGATCTTTGGGTACAGGGGGCTGCTGGGGCCAACGTCCTGACTTTC.

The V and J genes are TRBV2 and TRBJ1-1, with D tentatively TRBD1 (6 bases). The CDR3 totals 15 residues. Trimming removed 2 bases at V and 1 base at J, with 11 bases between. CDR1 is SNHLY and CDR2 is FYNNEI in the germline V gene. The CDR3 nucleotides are TGTGCCAGCAGTGAACAGGGGTTAGGGAACACTGAAGCTTTCTTT. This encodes CASSEQGLGNTEAFF. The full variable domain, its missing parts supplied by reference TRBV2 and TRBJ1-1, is EPEVTQTPSHQVTQMGQEVILRCVPISNHLYFYWYRQILGQKVEFLVSFYNNEISEKSEIFDDQFSVERPDGSNFTLKIRSTKLEDSAMYFCASSEQGLGNTEAFFGQGTRLTVV.

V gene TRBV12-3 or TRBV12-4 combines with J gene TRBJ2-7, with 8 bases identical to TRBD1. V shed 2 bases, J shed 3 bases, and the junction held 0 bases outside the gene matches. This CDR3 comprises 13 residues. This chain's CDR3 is CASSLTGGYEQYF. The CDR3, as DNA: TGTGCCAGCAGTTTAACAGGGGGCTACGAGCAGTACTTC.

CDR3 sequence: CASSFQFADTQYF. CDR3 coding DNA: TGTGCCAGCAGTTTTCAGTTTGCAGATACGCAGTATTTT. The rearrangement uses TRBV27 and TRBJ2-3, with unresolved D. The CDR3 totals 13 residues. Looked up from germline, CDR1 is MNHEY and CDR2 is SMNVEV (reference sequence). Trimming stripped 3 bases from V and 4 bases from J, with 8 bases between.

This CDR3 is CAISGGQGLGPLHF. CDR3 nucleotides: TGTGCCATCAGTGGGGGACAGGGGCTGGGACCCCTCCACTTT. This chain joins TRBV10-3 and TRBJ1-6; 10 bases align to TRBD1. The CDR3 is 14 amino acids. V dropped 4 bases and J dropped 12; count of bases not matched to a gene: 6. CDR1 is ENHRY, CDR2 SYGVKD, per germline.

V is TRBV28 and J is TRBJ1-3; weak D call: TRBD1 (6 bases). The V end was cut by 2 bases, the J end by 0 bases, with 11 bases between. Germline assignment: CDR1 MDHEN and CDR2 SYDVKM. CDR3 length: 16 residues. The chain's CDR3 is CASSLGQINSGNTIYF. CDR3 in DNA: TGTGCCAGCAGTTTAGGACAGATAAACTCTGGAAACACCATATATTTT.

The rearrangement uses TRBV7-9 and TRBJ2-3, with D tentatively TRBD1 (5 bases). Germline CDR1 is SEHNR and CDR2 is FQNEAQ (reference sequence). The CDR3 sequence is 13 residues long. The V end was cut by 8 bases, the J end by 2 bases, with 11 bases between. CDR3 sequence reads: CASYTGATDTQYF. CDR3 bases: TGTGCCAGCTACACTGGGGCCACAGATACGCAGTATTTT. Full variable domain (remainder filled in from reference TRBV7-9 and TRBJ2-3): DTGVSQNPRHKITKRGQNVTFRCDPISEHNRLYWYRQTLGQGPEFLTYFQNEAQLEKSRLLSDRFSAERPKGSFSTLEIQRTEQGDSAMYLCASYTGATDTQYFGPGTRLTVL.

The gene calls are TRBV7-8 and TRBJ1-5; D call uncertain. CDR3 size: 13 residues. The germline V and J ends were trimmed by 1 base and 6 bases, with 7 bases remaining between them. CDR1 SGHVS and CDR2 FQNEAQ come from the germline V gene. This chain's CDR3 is CASSLDRSQPQHF. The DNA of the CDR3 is TGTGCCAGCAGCTTAGACCGGTCTCAGCCCCAGCATTTT.

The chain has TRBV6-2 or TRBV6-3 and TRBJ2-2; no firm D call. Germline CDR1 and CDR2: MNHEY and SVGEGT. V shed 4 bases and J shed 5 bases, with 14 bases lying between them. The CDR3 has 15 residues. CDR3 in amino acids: CASSSPGRSTGELFF. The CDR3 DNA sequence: TGTGCCAGCAGTTCCCCAGGTAGGTCAACCGGGGAGCTGTTTTTT.

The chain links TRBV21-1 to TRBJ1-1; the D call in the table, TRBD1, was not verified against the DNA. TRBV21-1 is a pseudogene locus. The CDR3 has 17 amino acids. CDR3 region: CASPLDSSNSRDTEAFF. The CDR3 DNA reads TGTGCCAGCCCCCTCGACAGTTCCAATTCTCGGGACACTGAAGCTTTCTTT.

Here the CDR3 DNA reads TGCAGCGTTGCAGGCAGGGGAAAGGGCTACACCTTC. Translated, it gives CSVAGRGKGYTF. The rearrangement links TRBV29-1 to TRBJ1-2, with D possibly matching TRBD1 (6 bases). Germline-derived CDR1 and CDR2 are SQVTM and ANQGSEA. Deletions cut 4 bases from V and 8 bases from J, with 14 bases between. The CDR3 totals 12 residues.